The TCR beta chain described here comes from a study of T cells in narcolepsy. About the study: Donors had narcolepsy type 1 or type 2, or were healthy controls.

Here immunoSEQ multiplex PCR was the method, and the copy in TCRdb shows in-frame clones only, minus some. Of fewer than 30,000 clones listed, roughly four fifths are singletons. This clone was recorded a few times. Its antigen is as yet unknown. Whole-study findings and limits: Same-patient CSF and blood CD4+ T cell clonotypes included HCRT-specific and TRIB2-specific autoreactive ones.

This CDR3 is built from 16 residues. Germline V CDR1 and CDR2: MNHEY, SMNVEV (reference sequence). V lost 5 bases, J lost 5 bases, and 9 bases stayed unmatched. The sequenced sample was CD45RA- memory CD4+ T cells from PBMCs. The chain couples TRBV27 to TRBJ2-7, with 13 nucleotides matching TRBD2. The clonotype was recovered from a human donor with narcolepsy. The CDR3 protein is CASSLLTSGRPNEQYF. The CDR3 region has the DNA TGTGCCAGCAGTCTCCTGACTAGCGGGAGGCCTAACGAGCAGTACTTC.